A selection of T cell receptor beta chains follows, all from one sample in a study of T-cell memory formation after mild COVID-19. One entry per CDR3 protein, called by TCRdb with MiXCR from the 5' RACE reads. The data contain about 340,000 distinct CDR3 sequences, roughly 20% of them singletons. Input material: PBMCs or a T cell subset sorted from them (not recorded which). These receptors were taken from an adult woman who had mild COVID-19 (a few samples of this study predate the infection). Cell type and time point are not known. The CDR3 runs from the conserved cysteine through the conserved F or W. The D gene is left open where the match is weak. Clone size is stated in some rows and not others, as once, few, many or a class when expanded.

>few|TRBV24-1|TRBD1|15|TRBJ1-2
TGTGCCACCAGTGATGGGGACAGAATTGGCTATGGCTACACCTTC
CATSDGDRIGYGYTF
>NA|TRBV20-1|TRBD1|14|TRBJ1-1
TGCAGTGCTAGGGAAGGGGGCTTAGGTACTGAAGCTTTCTTT
CSAREGGLGTEAFF
>few|TRBV7-2|NA|12|TRBJ2-4
TGTGCCAGCAGCCTTGGACCAAACATTCAGTACTTC
CASSLGPNIQYF
>NA|TRBV12-3/TRBV12-4|NA|15|TRBJ1-2
TGTGCCAGCAGTCCTGGTGGCAGGGTCGGCTATGGCTACACCTTC
CASSPGGRVGYGYTF
>few|TRBV15|TRBD2|17|TRBJ2-3
TGTGCCACCAGCAGATCCCGGGGAAGCGGGGGTGCAGATACGCAGTATTTT
CATSRSRGSGGADTQYF
>NA|TRBV10-3|NA|14|TRBJ1-1
TGTGCCATCAGGCCCTCTGCCGAAAACACTGAAGCTTTCTTT
CAIRPSAENTEAFF
>NA|TRBV11-1|TRBD1|16|TRBJ2-7
TGTGCCAGCAGCTCAGAGACGACAGGGAGCTCCTACGAGCAGTACTTC
CASSSETTGSSYEQYF
>NA|TRBV20-1|NA|12|TRBJ1-1
TGCAGTGCTCGTGACCCGGGGGTTGAAGCTTTCTTT
CSARDPGVEAFF
>few|TRBV11-2|NA|12|TRBJ2-3
TGTGCCAGCAGCTTATTCGAGAGTACGCAGTATTTT
CASSLFESTQYF
>few|TRBV7-9|TRBD2|16|TRBJ2-1
TGTGCCAGCAGCTTAGTAGGGCTAGCGGCGTACAATGAGCAGTTCTTC
CASSLVGLAAYNEQFF
>once|TRBV9|NA|15|TRBJ2-3
TGTGCCAGCACCCGGGGGCTCCTTGGCGCAGATACGCAGTATTTT
CASTRGLLGADTQYF
>few|TRBV7-9|NA|12|TRBJ1-2
TGTGCCAGCAGCTTAGTGGGCAGAGGCTACACCTTC
CASSLVGRGYTF
>NA|TRBV18|TRBD1|14|TRBJ1-1
TGTGCCAGCTCGCCACAGGGGGTCTACTCTGAAGCTTTCTTT
CASSPQGVYSEAFF
>NA|TRBV5-4|TRBD2|14|TRBJ2-7
TGTGCCAGCAGCTACGGGACTAGCGGCGACGAGCAGTACTTC
CASSYGTSGDEQYF
>many|TRBV25-1|NA|17|TRBJ2-2
TGTGCCAGCAGTGTGGGGTACAGATTGCTGAACACCGGGGAGCTGTTTTTT
CASSVGYRLLNTGELFF
>few|TRBV7-2|NA|11|TRBJ2-7
TGTGCCAGCAGCGGCCCCGGGGAGCAGTACTTC
CASSGPGEQYF
>few|TRBV29-1|NA|12|TRBJ2-7
TGCAGCGTTGAGGCGGCGGGGCGCGAGCAGTACTTC
CSVEAAGREQYF
>few|TRBV12-3/TRBV12-4|NA|13|TRBJ1-2
TGTGCCAGCAGTCGCTCCGGGGGGCAGGGCTACACCTTC
CASSRSGGQGYTF
>few|TRBV5-1|TRBD2|17|TRBJ2-5
TGCGCCAGCAGCTGGCCTAGCGGGGGGCCCCGGAAAGAGACCCAGTACTTC
CASSWPSGGPRKETQYF
>many|TRBV27|TRBD1|15|TRBJ2-7
TGTGCCAGCAGCCCCGGGACAGGGCTTAACTACGAGCAGTACTTC
CASSPGTGLNYEQYF
>few|TRBV5-1|NA|12|TRBJ1-1
TGCGCCAGCAGCATGGGGAGCACTGAAGCTTTCTTT
CASSMGSTEAFF
>many|TRBV6-2/TRBV6-3|NA|12|TRBJ2-1
TGTGCCAGCTCTCCACCCTACAATGAGCAGTTCTTC
CASSPPYNEQFF
>NA|TRBV20-1|NA|14|TRBJ2-2
TGCAGTGCTAGAGATTTCGAGAGGTCCGGGGAGCTGTTTTTT
CSARDFERSGELFF
>NA|TRBV7-2|NA|17|TRBJ2-5
TGTGCCAGCAGCTTAGGGCGGGGACAGCCCTTCCAAGAGACCCAGTACTTC
CASSLGRGQPFQETQYF
>NA|TRBV20-1|TRBD2|14|TRBJ2-1
TGCAGTGCTAGGACTAGCGGATTGGGCAATGAGCAGTTCTTC
CSARTSGLGNEQFF
>NA|TRBV12-3/TRBV12-4|TRBD2|16|TRBJ2-1
TGTGCCAGCAGTCCTGGACTAGCGGGAGCCCACAATGAGCAGTTCTTC
CASSPGLAGAHNEQFF
>NA|TRBV20-1|NA|11|TRBJ2-1
TGCAGTGCTAGAGATGCGTATGAGCAGTTCTTC
CSARDAYEQFF
>many|TRBV4-2|NA|15|TRBJ2-3
TGTGCCAGCAGCCCCGGGACTGGAGACACAGATACGCAGTATTTT
CASSPGTGDTDTQYF
>few|TRBV5-4|TRBD2|16|TRBJ2-4
TGTGCCAGCAGCAGGGGACTAGCGGGGGCCAAAAACATTCAGTACTTC
CASSRGLAGAKNIQYF
>few|TRBV5-1|TRBD1|15|TRBJ2-3
TGCGCCAGCAGCCCATGGACAGGGATGGGAGATACGCAGTATTTT
CASSPWTGMGDTQYF
>few|TRBV2|NA|13|TRBJ1-6
TGTGCCAGCAGGGGGGAAGGGGGTTCACCCCTCCACTTT
CASRGEGGSPLHF
>few|TRBV24-1|NA|14|TRBJ2-3
TGTGCCACCAGTGGAAGGGGGTCGAAAGATACGCAGTATTTT
CATSGRGSKDTQYF
>few|TRBV20-1|NA|14|TRBJ1-4
TGCAGTGCTAGAGCCTGGATCGATGGGGGAAAACTGTTTTTT
CSARAWIDGGKLFF
>NA|TRBV27|NA|15|TRBJ2-5
TGTGCCAGCAGTTCCGATGTTGGGCTGGGGGAGACCCAGTACTTC
CASSSDVGLGETQYF
>few|TRBV6-1|TRBD1|14|TRBJ2-1
TGTGCCAGCTGCCGGGACAGGGGGCGCAATGAGCAGTTCTTC
CASCRDRGRNEQFF
>NA|TRBV9|NA|16|TRBJ2-3
TGTGCCAGCAGCGTAGAGACAGGACGGGGCACAGATACGCAGTATTTT
CASSVETGRGTDTQYF
>few|TRBV7-3|TRBD2|16|TRBJ2-1
TGTGCCAGCAGCTTAATTCGCGGGAGGCGTTACAATGAGCAGTTCTTC
CASSLIRGRRYNEQFF
>few|TRBV7-9|TRBD2|16|TRBJ2-7
TGTGCCAGCAGCTTATTGACTAGCGGGGGTAGCTACGAGCAGTACTTC
CASSLLTSGGSYEQYF
>NA|TRBV11-3|TRBD1|13|TRBJ1-1
TGTGCCAGCCGACTCACAGGGGACACTGAAGCTTTCTTT
CASRLTGDTEAFF
>few|TRBV12-3/TRBV12-4|NA|13|TRBJ1-2
TGTGCCAGCAGTTTGTACGGCCCAGGGGGCTACACCTTC
CASSLYGPGGYTF
>NA|TRBV10-2|TRBD2|15|TRBJ2-1
TGCGCCAGCACCTTCCCGGGGGGGGTATACAATGAGCAGTTCTTC
CASTFPGGVYNEQFF
>NA|TRBV5-1|NA|17|TRBJ2-3
TGCGCCAGCAGCCCTGGACTGGGGGGGGGGCCTGGAGATACGCAGTATTTT
CASSPGLGGGPGDTQYF
>few|TRBV3-1|TRBD2|14|TRBJ2-7
TGTGCCAGCAGCCGGGACTACGCGAGCTACGAGCAGTACTTC
CASSRDYASYEQYF
>NA|TRBV21-1|NA|13|TRBJ2-1
TGTGCCAGCAGCAAAGAATTGAAGGTTGAGCAGTTCTTC
CASSKELKVEQFF
>few|TRBV6-5|TRBD1|13|TRBJ2-1
TGTGCCAGCTTTACAGGGGGCTACAATGAGCAGTTCTTC
CASFTGGYNEQFF
>NA|TRBV5-4|TRBD1|14|TRBJ1-1
TGTGCCAGCAGCGTTTACACAGGGGGCGAGAAAGCTTTCTTT
CASSVYTGGEKAFF